The 26 T cell receptor beta chains below all came from one sample that was sequenced in a study of T cells in Graves' hyperthyroidism and ophthalmopathy (dated by TCRdb to between 2018 and 2021). Libraries came from multiplex PCR. Instrument on record: Illumina HiSeq 2000. TCR beta CDR3 regions were amplified from RNA transcripts. The TCR CDR3 was subjected to a first round of RT-PCR using the HTBI primer set and the Qiagen OneStep RT-PCR kit. Using fastp trimming at Q25 and MiXCR clonotype assembly, TCRdb reanalyzed the public sequencing data and kept in-frame beta chains. Rows matching on CDR3 protein sequence are summarized as one entry with the most common DNA and genes. The sample yields fewer than 450,000 distinct CDR3 sequences; approximately 18% were counted once. The top ten clonotypes cover almost 35% of the sample. The sequenced sample was blood. These receptors were taken from a woman aged 25 to 39 with Graves' hyperthyroidism that later progressed to Graves' ophthalmopathy.

In this sample, this clonotype turned up many times. A read error may produce the germline difference seen at one junction end. This chain uses TRBV28 with TRBJ1-2; 8 nucleotides match TRBD1. The CDR3 is made up of 15 amino acids. CDR1 is MDHEN and CDR2 is SYDVKM in the germline V gene. The CDR3 here is CASSSSFGQGVLFAF. In DNA form, the CDR3 reads TGTGCCAGCAGTTCTTCCTTCGGACAGGGTGTTCTTTTCGCCTTC.

This clonotype appeared many times. V is TRBV19 and J is TRBJ1-3; D not certain. The germline V gene has CDR1 LNHDA and CDR2 SQIVND (reference sequence). V lost 4 bases to trimming and J lost 2 bases, with 9 bases between them. This CDR3 is 14 amino acids long. The CDR3 is CASSRSGPGNTIYF. The DNA for the CDR3 is TGTGCCAGTAGTAGAAGCGGGCCTGGAAACACCATATATTTT.

This clonotype was found many times. The chain couples TRBV4-1 to TRBJ1-6; D might be TRBD1 (6 bases). The CDR3 is made up of 16 amino acids. Germline CDR1 reads MGHRA; CDR2 reads YSYEKL. Trimming pared 4 bases from V and 7 bases from J, leaving 17 bases between. The CDR3 nucleotides are TGCGCCAGCAGCCTCCCCGGGGGGGCTGGGAATTCACCCCTCCACTTT. It specifies CASSLPGGAGNSPLHF.

This clonotype was recorded at least ten times. The J gene is TRBJ2-1, the V gene TRBV20-1, with D perhaps TRBD2 (5 bases). The V gene's germline CDR1 is DFQATT and CDR2 SNEGSKA (reference sequence). CDR3 length: 17 residues. Deletions cut 0 bases from V and 5 bases from J, with 20 bases between. The CDR3 DNA is TGCAGTGCTAGAGATCCGGCGGGTTCCCAAAGGGACAATGAGCAGTTCTTC. It specifies CSARDPAGSQRDNEQFF.

At least ten counts were recorded for this clonotype. This chain joins TRBV6-1 and TRBJ2-2; TRBD1 matches 10 bases. The V and J ends lost 7 bases and 3 bases, in that order; junction bases with no gene match: 14. The CDR3 totals 18 residues. The V gene's germline CDR1 is MNHNS and CDR2 SASEGT. The CDR3: CASTATGGVRSHTGELFF. In nucleotides, the CDR3 is TGTGCCAGCACTGCGACAGGGGGCGTACGGTCACACACCGGGGAGCTGTTTTTT.

This clonotype showed up many times. The V call is TRBV5-1, the J call TRBJ1-5; TRBD1 aligns across 10 bases. There are 14 residues in the CDR3. Germline-derived CDR1 and CDR2 are SGHRS and YFSETQ. Trimming took 0 bases from V and 7 from J; bases not matched to a gene: 1. In nucleotides, the CDR3 is TGCGCCAGCAGCTTGGGGACAGGGGGACAGCCCCAGCATTTT. It codes for CASSLGTGGQPQHF. The full variable domain, rest sourced from reference TRBV5-1 and TRBJ1-5, is KAGVTQTPRYLIKTRGQQVTLSCSPISGHRSVSWYQQTPGQGLQFLFEYFSETQRNKGNFPGRFSGRQFSNSRSEMNVSTLELGDSALYLCASSLGTGGQPQHFGDGTRLSIL.

This clonotype was picked up many times. V is TRBV11-2 and J is TRBJ1-1, with TRBD1 matching 11 bases. Losses at the gene ends were 4 bases for V and 4 bases for J; bases not matched to a gene: 11. Germline values: CDR1 SGHAT, CDR2 FQNNGV. The CDR3 extends over 17 amino acids. The CDR3, as DNA: TGTGCCAGCAGCTCAGCTCTTAGGGGGACAGGGGGCACTGAAGCTTTCTTT. The encoded protein is CASSSALRGTGGTEAFF.

This clonotype was recorded at least ten times. The chain carries TRBV6-1 and TRBJ2-2; TRBD1 agrees at 8 bases. V trimming: 9 bases; J trimming: 5 bases; junction bases outside the gene matches: 8. The V gene's germline CDR1 is MNHNS and CDR2 SASEGT. This CDR3 contains 14 residues. CDR3 loop: CASATGQETGELFF. CDR3 coding DNA: TGTGCCAGTGCCACGGGACAGGAAACCGGGGAGCTGTTTTTT.

The rearrangement joins TRBV12-3 or TRBV12-4 to TRBJ1-1; TRBD1 agrees at 8 bases. The CDR3 is made up of 15 amino acids. J lost 1 base, V lost 7 bases, and 8 bases had no gene match. CDR3 amino acids: CASTLPGGPNTEAFF. The CDR3 nucleotides read TGTGCCAGCACCCTGCCAGGGGGCCCGAACACTGAAGCTTTCTTT.

The sample holds a few counts of this clonotype. The chain couples TRBV19 to TRBJ1-1; D ambiguous. The CDR3 sequence is 14 residues long. Germline V CDR1 and CDR2: LNHDA, SQIVND (reference sequence). V lost 3 bases, J lost 0 bases, and 8 bases lay in between. The CDR3: CASSMISLNTEAFF. CDR3 in DNA: TGTGCCAGTAGTATGATTTCGCTGAACACTGAAGCTTTCTTT.

The chain is built from TRBV5-6 and TRBJ2-5; TRBD2 matches at 7 bases. The germline gives CDR1 SGHDT, CDR2 YYEEEE. The V and J ends lost 2 bases and 13 bases, in that order; junction bases with no gene match: 14. The CDR3 has 14 amino acids. CDR3 in amino acids: CASSFGTIGSGLYF. CDR3 DNA: TGTGCCAGCAGCTTTGGGACTATCGGATCCGGACTGTACTTC.

The V gene is TRBV20-1, the J gene TRBJ2-7; TRBD2 is a possible D gene (6 bases). The V gene's germline CDR1 is DFQATT and CDR2 SNEGSKA (reference sequence). CDR3 size: 14 residues. V was pared by 6 bases and J by 0 bases, with 15 bases between. The CDR3 nucleotides are TGCAGTGCCCTCCACCGGGACTTCTCCTACGAGCAGTACTTC. Its translation: CSALHRDFSYEQYF.

The rearrangement joins TRBV6-1 to TRBJ2-1, with D possibly TRBD2 on 7 matching bases. The germline CDR1 and CDR2 sequences are MNHNS and SASEGT. The CDR3 covers 18 residues. V lost 7 bases, J lost 8 bases, and 30 bases lay in between. The DNA for the CDR3 is TGTGCCAGCAATGACCATCCCGGGTCAGGGGAGGGCCTCTATGAGCAGTTCTTC. This encodes CASNDHPGSGEGLYEQFF.

This clonotype has ten or more counts. The chain combines TRBV2 with TRBJ2-7; the match to TRBD2 covers 7 bases. CDR3 length: 15 amino acids. Germline CDR1 SNHLY, CDR2 FYNNEI. V lost 1 base to trimming and J lost 2 bases; unmatched junction nucleotides: 5. The CDR3 DNA reads as TGTGCCAGCAGTGAAGGCGGGAGAGGTCCCTACGAGCAGTACTTC. Protein sequence: CASSEGGRGPYEQYF.

This clonotype was found a few times. J is TRBJ2-7 and V is TRBV30; D may be TRBD1 (5 bases). V dropped 5 bases and J dropped 7 bases, with 12 bases sitting between them. Germline CDR1 reads GTSNPN; CDR2 reads SVGIG (reference sequence). The CDR3 has 11 amino acids. CDR3 nucleotides: TGTGCCTGGGAAGGACATTGGGAGCAGTACTTC. It encodes CAWEGHWEQYF. Complete variable domain (other parts from reference TRBV30 and TRBJ2-7): SQTIHQWPATLVQPVGSPLSLECTVEGTSNPNLYWYRQAAGRGLQLLFYSVGIGQISSEVPQNLSASRPQDRQFILSSKKLLLSDSGFYLCAWEGHWEQYFGPGTRLTVT.

This clonotype was observed many times. V usage is TRBV9 and J usage is TRBJ2-5; TRBD2 is a possible D gene (6 bases). This CDR3 contains 15 residues. The germline gives CDR1 SGDLS, CDR2 YYNGEE. Trimming removed 0 bases from V and 5 bases from J, with 14 bases in between. In nucleotides, the CDR3 is TGTGCCAGCAGCGTAGAATACGGGAGAGGCGAGACCCAGTACTTC. Protein sequence: CASSVEYGRGETQYF.

The chain links TRBV2 to TRBJ1-6; maybe TRBD1 (6 bases). V was cut by 2 bases and J by 3 bases, with 8 bases left in between. Per germline, CDR1 SNHLY and CDR2 FYNNEI. The CDR3 consists of 15 residues. This CDR3 reads CASSERGYYNSPLHF. The CDR3 DNA reads as TGTGCCAGCAGTGAAAGGGGGTACTATAATTCACCCCTCCACTTT.

This clonotype was detected many times. The rearrangement joins TRBV7-9 to TRBJ2-5; D perhaps matches TRBD1 (6 bases). CDR3 length: 12 residues. CDR1 and CDR2 (germline): SEHNR, FQNEAQ (reference sequence). V was shortened by 7 bases and J by 2 bases, with 8 bases between the two germline ends. CDR3 sequence: CASKGEQETQYF. CDR3 DNA: TGTGCCAGCAAGGGGGAACAAGAGACCCAGTACTTC.

This clonotype was counted at least ten times. This chain uses TRBV4-1 with TRBJ1-2; TRBD1 might be the D (5 bases). The length of the CDR3 is 15 residues. The V gene lost 3 bases and the J gene lost 4 bases, with 15 bases spanning the gap. CDR1 is MGHRA and CDR2 is YSYEKL in the germline V gene. CDR3 DNA: TGCGCCAGCAGCCAGCCCGCCAGGGTTGGCTATGGCTACACCTTC. This translates into CASSQPARVGYGYTF.

The chain joins TRBV28 to TRBJ2-7; tentatively, D is TRBD1 or TRBD2 (6 bases each). The length of the CDR3 is 13 residues. Looked up from germline, CDR1 is MDHEN and CDR2 is SYDVKM. V was cut by 2 bases and J by 6 bases, with 11 bases left in between. The CDR3 loop is CASSLGGRSEQYF. In DNA form, the CDR3 reads TGTGCCAGCAGTTTAGGGGGGCGTAGCGAGCAGTACTTC.

Ten or more counts support this clonotype. V is TRBV2 and J is TRBJ1-2; 8 bases are a match to TRBD1. Germline lookup yields CDR1 SNHLY and CDR2 FYNNEI. The length of the CDR3 is 16 residues. J gave up 4 bases and V 6 bases, and 13 bases lay outside the gene matches. CDR3 residues: CASSGPGTGGIYGYTF. CDR3 nucleotides: TGTGCCAGCAGCGGTCCCGGGACAGGAGGCATCTATGGCTACACCTTC.

This clonotype was seen more than once but under ten times. The genes are TRBV29-1 and TRBJ2-7; TRBD2 is a possible D gene (6 bases). CDR1 SQVTM and CDR2 ANQGSEA come from the germline V gene. CDR3 size: 14 residues. V was shortened by 2 bases and J by 1 base, with 12 bases between the two germline ends. The CDR3 region has the DNA TGCAGCGTTGAATTTCGGGAGAGGTCCTACGAGCAGTACTTC. Translating it yields CSVEFRERSYEQYF.

This clonotype came up many times. This chain connects TRBV2 to TRBJ1-3, with D possibly matching TRBD1 (6 bases). Trimming pared 6 bases from V and 2 bases from J, leaving 14 bases between. CDR1 is SNHLY, CDR2 FYNNEI, per germline. CDR3 length: 15 residues. CDR3 nucleotide sequence: TGTGCCAGCAGACCCCAGACAGGAGCTGGAAACACCATATATTTT. Translated, it gives CASRPQTGAGNTIYF.

The V and J genes are TRBV24-1 and TRBJ1-5, with D possibly TRBD1 on 5 matching bases. Trimming took 4 bases from V and 2 from J, leaving 14 bases between them. Germline-derived CDR1 and CDR2 are KGHDR and SFDVKD. This CDR3 has 16 amino acids. The DNA of the CDR3 is TGTGCCACCAGTGACGAGGGACCGGTGGGCAATCAGCCCCAGCATTTT. It encodes CATSDEGPVGNQPQHF.

This clonotype was seen many times. This rearrangement joins TRBV12-3 or TRBV12-4 to TRBJ2-7; 8 bases match TRBD1. The V segment lost 5 bases and the J segment 2 bases; nucleotides outside the gene matches: 8. The CDR3 totals 15 residues. The chain's CDR3 is CASSPGTGRTYEQYF. The CDR3 DNA reads as TGTGCCAGCAGTCCCGGGACAGGACGAACCTACGAGCAGTACTTC.

This clonotype was seen a few times. The rearrangement uses TRBV27 and TRBJ1-5, with 9 bases matching TRBD1. The V gene's germline CDR1 is MNHEY and CDR2 SMNVEV (reference sequence). After removal of 4 bases from V and 2 bases from J, the junction contained 6 bases not matched to a gene. This CDR3 comprises 16 residues. DNA of the CDR3: TGTGCCAGCAGTTCTCTCGGACAGGGGCGCAATCAGCCCCAGCATTTT. This translates into CASSSLGQGRNQPQHF.